Given below is one T cell receptor beta chain in context. Method: immunoSEQ multiplex PCR; TCRdb's copy keeps in-frame clones and lacks some. The sample has tens of thousands of clones; roughly 90% are singletons. This record comes from a study of OX40 agonist ivuxolimab in advanced cancers. Study information: Ivuxolimab, an agonistic anti-OX40 (CD134) antibody, was given to patients.

Per the germline V gene, CDR1 is MDHEN and CDR2 is SYDVKM. There are 15 residues in the CDR3. V dropped 8 bases and J dropped 4; count of bases not matched to a gene: 10. This specimen was CD4+ or CD8+ T cells sorted from blood, taken in a trial of the OX40 agonist ivuxolimab. This sequence originates from an adult with an advanced solid tumor such as melanoma, head and neck, liver or kidney cancer. The V call is TRBV28, the J call TRBJ1-4, with 7 nucleotides matching TRBD1. This CDR3 is CASGIPGQNNEKLFF. The CDR3 nucleotides are TGTGCCAGCGGGATACCGGGACAGAATAATGAAAAACTGTTTTTT.